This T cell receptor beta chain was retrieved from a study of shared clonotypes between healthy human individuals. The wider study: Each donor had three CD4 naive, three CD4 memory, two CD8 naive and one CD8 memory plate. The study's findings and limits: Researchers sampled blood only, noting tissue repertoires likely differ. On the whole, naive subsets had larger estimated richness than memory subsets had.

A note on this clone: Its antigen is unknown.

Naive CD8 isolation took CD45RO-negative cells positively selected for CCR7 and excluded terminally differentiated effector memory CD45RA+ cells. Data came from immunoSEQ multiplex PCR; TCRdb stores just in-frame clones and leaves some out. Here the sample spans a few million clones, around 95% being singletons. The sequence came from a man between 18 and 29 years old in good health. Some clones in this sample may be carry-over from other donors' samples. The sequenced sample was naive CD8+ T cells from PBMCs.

Here the CDR3 DNA reads TGCGCCAGCAGCCAAGAGCGGGGACTTGTTTCCAACAATGAGCAGTTCTTC. It yields the protein CASSQERGLVSNNEQFF. V usage is TRBV4-3 and J usage is TRBJ2-1, with D possibly matching TRBD2 (6 bases). The V gene lost 0 bases and the J gene lost 5 bases, with 17 bases spanning the gap. This CDR3 is 17 amino acids long. Germline lookup yields CDR1 LGHNA and CDR2 YSLEER.